A single T cell receptor (beta chain) is shown here with its context. Its specificity is unknown. Germline CDR1 and CDR2: SGHRS and YFSETQ. V was pared by 3 bases and J by 0 bases, with 7 bases of the junction left unmatched. There are 16 residues in the CDR3. These data are taken from a study of T cells after yellow fever vaccination. Findings and caveats of the study: Abundant bulk-derived clonotypes could contaminate FACS-sorted repertoires.

Using its own MiXCR run on the 5' RACE reads, TCRdb lists one record per CDR3 protein. The sample has a few hundred thousand distinct CDR3 sequences; 10% to 15% are singletons. This sequence joins TRBV5-1 and TRBJ2-3; TRBD2 aligns across 7 bases. The TCR was taken from a man under 40 who received the YFV17D yellow fever vaccine. Sequencing was performed on CD4+ T cells sorted from PBMCs, taken 45 days after the yellow fever booster vaccination. The CDR3 DNA reads TGCGCCAGCAGCTCTAAGCGGGGCTCGAGCACAGATACGCAGTATTTT. It specifies CASSSKRGSSTDTQYF.